Listed below are T cell receptor beta chains from one sample, sequenced in a study of blood T cell repertoires in COVID-19. Assay used: immunoSEQ multiplex PCR; TCRdb lists only in-frame clones, some missing. The data show approximately 97,000 clones, around 90% seen once. The specimen was peripheral blood. These receptors all come from a woman between 45 and 60 years old with COVID-19, enrolled during active disease. The CDR3 runs from the conserved cysteine through the conserved F or W. The order of the fields is clone size, D gene, J gene, V gene, CDR3 DNA, CDR3 protein. D genes are given only for firm matches. The size entry is marked missing in some rows and otherwise reads once, few, many or a size class.

>once|NA|TRBJ2-1|TRBV11-1
TGTGCCAGCAGCTTTCAAGGTGCCGGGGGTGAGCAGTTCTTC
CASSFQGAGGEQFF
>NA|TRBD1|TRBJ1-4|TRBV6-5
TGTGCCAGCAGATCGGGACAGTCTAATGAAAAACTGTTTTTT
CASRSGQSNEKLFF
>NA|TRBD1|TRBJ2-2|TRBV7-2
TGTGCCAGCAGCGCATCCGGGACAGCCCTAACCGGGGAGCTGTTTTTT
CASSASGTALTGELFF
>NA|TRBD1|TRBJ1-1|TRBV5-1
TGCGCCAGCAGCTTCGGACAGGGTTCGCGCACTGAAGCTTTCTTT
CASSFGQGSRTEAFF
>once|TRBD1|TRBJ1-5|TRBV19
TGTGCCAGTAAAACAGGGGGGGACCAGCCCCAGCATTTT
CASKTGGDQPQHF
>NA|NA|TRBJ2-2|TRBV5-4
TGTGCCAGCAGCTTGGGAGGTATGGCTACAGGGCTCGCCGGGGAGCTGTTTTTT
CASSLGGMATGLAGELFF
>NA|TRBD1|TRBJ1-5|TRBV5-8
TGTGCCAGCACCGAGGGATACGGACAGGGGCTTAATCAGCCCCAGCATTTT
CASTEGYGQGLNQPQHF
>NA|TRBD2|TRBJ2-7|TRBV3-1/TRBV3-2
TGTGCCAGCAGCCAGGTCGGGACTATAAACTACGAGCAGTACTTC
CASSQVGTINYEQYF
>NA|NA|TRBJ2-1|TRBV30
TGTGCCTGGAGTGTACAGGGCTCTACGAATGAGCAGTTCTTC
CAWSVQGSTNEQFF
>NA|TRBD2|TRBJ2-1|TRBV19
TGTGCCAGTACCTGGAGCGGGGGCTCCTACAATGAGCAGTTCTTC
CASTWSGGSYNEQFF
>NA|NA|TRBJ1-5|TRBV30
TGTGCCTGGAGTGGCGGAGGGCCTAGCAATCAGCCCCAGCATTTT
CAWSGGGPSNQPQHF
>NA|TRBD1|TRBJ1-1|TRBV5-6
TGTGCCAGCAGTCAGGGGGCTGGGACTGAAGCTTTCTTT
CASSQGAGTEAFF
>NA|TRBD1|TRBJ1-4|TRBV7-2
TGTGCCAGCAGCTTTCAAACAGGGGATAATGAAAAACTGTTTTTT
CASSFQTGDNEKLFF
>NA|TRBD1|TRBJ1-2|TRBV4-1
TGCGCCAGCAGCCAAAAGGGGGCGCTACATGGCTACACCTTC
CASSQKGALHGYTF
>NA|TRBD1|TRBJ1-4|TRBV30
TGTGCCTGGAGTGGGGGGACAGGGCAGGCTGAAAAACTGTTTTTT
CAWSGGTGQAEKLFF
>NA|NA|TRBJ1-3|TRBV6-1
TGTGCCAGCAGTGAAGTTCCCACCGGCAGGGATAACTTCTCTGGAAACACCATATATTTT
CASSEVPTGRDNFSGNTIYF
>NA|TRBD2|TRBJ2-1|TRBV9
TGTGCCAGCAGCGTAGGGGGGGGACCCTACAATGAGCAGTTCTTC
CASSVGGGPYNEQFF
>NA|TRBD1|TRBJ1-2|TRBV5-1
TGCGCCAGCAGCCTTAACCCGGGGACAGGGGATGGCTACACCTTC
CASSLNPGTGDGYTF
>NA|TRBD2|TRBJ2-1|TRBV29-1
TGCAGCGTTGAAGGTCTAGCGGGGACTAAGCAGTTCTTC
CSVEGLAGTKQFF
>NA|NA|TRBJ2-1|TRBV5-4
TGTGCCAGCAGCGACCGGAACAGGGAAATAGGTGAGCAGTTCTTC
CASSDRNREIGEQFF
>NA|TRBD1|TRBJ1-1|TRBV5-5
TGTGCCAGCAGCAAGACAGGGGGCACTGAAGCTTTCTTT
CASSKTGGTEAFF
>NA|NA|TRBJ2-2|TRBV6-1
TGTGCCAGCAGTGAAGCACTTAACACCGGGGAGCTGTTTTTT
CASSEALNTGELFF
>NA|NA|TRBJ2-7|TRBV19
TGTGCCAGTAGTATAGAGGGCAGGGGAGCCTACGAGCAGTACTTC
CASSIEGRGAYEQYF
>NA|TRBD1|TRBJ1-1|TRBV11-1
TGTGCCAGCAGCCCAGGGGGGTTACCCACTGAAGCTTTCTTT
CASSPGGLPTEAFF
>NA|TRBD2|TRBJ2-3|TRBV28
TGTGCCAGCACCCGCGGGGGGCTCACAGATACGCAGTATTTT
CASTRGGLTDTQYF
>NA|TRBD1|TRBJ1-1|TRBV27
TGTGCCAGCAGTTTATCTGGGACAGGAAACACTGAAGCTTTCTTT
CASSLSGTGNTEAFF
>NA|NA|TRBJ2-5|TRBV5-8
TGTGCCAGCAGCAACCGACAGTGGGAGACCCAGTACTTC
CASSNRQWETQYF
>NA|NA|TRBJ1-6|TRBV2
TGTGCCAGCGCGAGCCTCGATAATTCACCCCTCCACTTT
CASASLDNSPLHF
>NA|TRBD2|TRBJ2-3|TRBV9
TGTGCCAGCAGCCCCCCCTGGGGGGGTAGCACAGATACGCAGTATTTT
CASSPPWGGSTDTQYF
>NA|TRBD1|TRBJ2-2|TRBV5-1
TGCGCCAGCAGCCCCCCGGGACAGGGATTCACCGGGGAGCTGTTTTTT
CASSPPGQGFTGELFF
>NA|TRBD1|TRBJ2-2|TRBV10-3
TGTGCCATTGACAACAGGGGTCCCAACACCGGGGAGCTGTTTTTT
CAIDNRGPNTGELFF
>NA|TRBD1|TRBJ1-2|TRBV19
TGTGCCAGTAGTATAGTCCCGGGACAGAGAAACTATGGCTACACCTTC
CASSIVPGQRNYGYTF
>NA|NA|TRBJ2-7|TRBV15
TGTGCCACCAGTCGCGGCAGCAATACCGGATACGAGCAGTACTTC
CATSRGSNTGYEQYF
>NA|TRBD1|TRBJ2-3|TRBV19
TGTGCCAGTAGTATAGTTCGACAGGGGGCAGGAGATACGCAGTATTTT
CASSIVRQGAGDTQYF
>NA|NA|TRBJ2-2|TRBV28
TGTGCCAGCAGTTTCCGGCTTCGGGGGACCGGGGAGCTGTTTTTT
CASSFRLRGTGELFF
>few|NA|TRBJ1-2|TRBV19
TGTGCCAGTAGTATGGGAGGGGCCGACTATGGCTACACCTTC
CASSMGGADYGYTF
>once|NA|TRBJ2-3|TRBV7-2
TGTGCCAGCAGCTCTAGACGTACCCCCACAGATACGCAGTATTTT
CASSSRRTPTDTQYF